The 5 T cell receptor beta chains listed next were all sequenced from one sample in a study of blood T cell repertoires in COVID-19 (TCRdb year 2020). Libraries were made using the immunoSEQ multiplex PCR assay. TCRdb holds this immuneACCESS table with in-frame rearrangements only. Some clones are missing; in checked studies, unresolved V genes explain under half, and the rest has no known cause. The sample includes about 42,000 clones, with about 82% observed a single time. The top ten constitute around 5% of the sample. Sequenced material: peripheral blood. The source of these receptors is a man in his forties or fifties with active COVID-19.

This sequence joins TRBV7-2 and TRBJ2-7, with D possibly TRBD1 on 6 matching bases. Trimming stripped 3 bases from V and 6 bases from J, with 15 bases between. The CDR3 loop spans 14 amino acids. Germline CDR1 reads SGHTA; CDR2 reads FQGNSA. CDR3 DNA: TGTGCCAGCAGCTTCAACAGGGATGGTGGCGAGCAGTACTTC. This encodes CASSFNRDGGEQYF.

This clone was seen only a few times. V gene TRBV11-3 combines with J gene TRBJ2-7; perhaps TRBD1 as D (5 bases). Germline values: CDR1 SGHNT, CDR2 YENEEA. The CDR3 length is 12 residues. V lost 2 bases and J lost 4, with 6 bases in between. CDR3 nucleotides: TGTGCCAGCAGCTTAAAGGGGTACGAGCAGTACTTC. Translated: CASSLKGYEQYF.

The chain recombines TRBV9 with TRBJ2-7; D might be TRBD1 (7 bases). The V gene's germline CDR1 is SGDLS and CDR2 YYNGEE. V lost 4 bases, J lost 7 bases, and 18 bases lay in between. This CDR3 is built from 14 residues. The CDR3 protein is CASSKRAGQTEQYF. CDR3 nucleotide sequence: TGTGCCAGCAGCAAACGTGCGGGACAGACGGAGCAGTACTTC.

CDR3 loop: CAWRETGYASEQYF. DNA for the CDR3: TGTGCCTGGAGGGAAACAGGGTACGCGTCCGAGCAGTACTTC. The V call is TRBV30, the J call TRBJ2-7; a possible D gene is TRBD1 (6 bases). The CDR3 extends over 14 amino acids. The ends were cut back, 3 bases at V and 6 bases at J, with 18 bases in the middle. Germline values: CDR1 GTSNPN, CDR2 SVGIG (reference sequence).

The chain joins TRBV6-2 or TRBV6-3 to TRBJ1-2; D is undetermined. CDR3 length equals 14 residues. V shed 2 bases and J shed 4 bases, with 11 bases lying between them. CDR1 is MNHEY, CDR2 SVGEGT, per germline. CDR3 sequence: CASSYSGVFYGYTF. In DNA, the CDR3 is TGTGCCAGCAGTTACAGCGGGGTTTTCTATGGCTACACCTTC.